The present T cell receptor beta chain was sequenced within a study of T cell responses to AZD1222 COVID-19 vaccine. Findings and limits, study-wide: Reportedly, nearly half of unique spike TCRs recognized epitopes outside B.1.351/B.1.1.7 mutations. CD4 TCRs associated with vaccination spanned spike, dominating at 160-218 and 743-854. Donors, mostly white British, included more females; clonal diversity was possibly underestimated. An increase in Spike-specific TCR breadth and depth was observed after two AZD1222 doses.

A remark on this clone: No antigen is known for it.

Trimming stripped 0 bases from V and 5 bases from J, with 13 bases between. CDR3 length: 15 amino acids. The germline V gene has CDR1 SGHVS and CDR2 FQNEAQ. Libraries were prepared by immunoSEQ multiplex PCR; TCRdb keeps only in-frame clonotypes and omits some of them. This sample carries roughly 120,000 clones, around 93% of them seen once, and the ten largest clones take 7.5% to 9%. The rearrangement joins TRBV7-8 to TRBJ2-5; D gene uncertain. This clonotype was obtained from an adult in good health. This material consisted of peripheral blood, taken on day 0 of AZD1222 vaccination. The chain's CDR3 is CASSLAETKGETQYF. The CDR3 nucleotides read TGTGCCAGCAGCTTAGCGGAAACCAAAGGGGAGACCCAGTACTTC.